The entry that follows covers one T cell receptor (beta chain) sequence. Its antigen is undetermined. The sample is drawn from a study of cytomegalovirus exposure and HLA in healthy donors. Study-wide results and caveats: The availability of immune exposure information extended only to CMV serostatus.

This CDR3 region has 14 residues. Germline assignment: CDR1 SGHNT and CDR2 YYREEE (reference sequence). The V end lost 5 bases, the J end lost 4 bases, and 15 bases lay between the germline ends. Amplification used 60 Vbeta primers and 13 Jbeta primers. Some clones are missing from TCRdb's copy, which holds only in-frame ones; the method was immunoSEQ multiplex PCR. The sample includes about 74,000 clones, 72% of them seen just once. The clonotype comes from a woman between 40 and 50 years old in good health and CMV-seropositive. Sequencing used PBMCs. This chain joins TRBV5-4 and TRBJ1-1; D is ambiguous. Here the CDR3 DNA reads TGTGCCAGCAGGGACTTGAGATCGGCCACTGAAGCTTTCTTT. Its translation: CASRDLRSATEAFF.